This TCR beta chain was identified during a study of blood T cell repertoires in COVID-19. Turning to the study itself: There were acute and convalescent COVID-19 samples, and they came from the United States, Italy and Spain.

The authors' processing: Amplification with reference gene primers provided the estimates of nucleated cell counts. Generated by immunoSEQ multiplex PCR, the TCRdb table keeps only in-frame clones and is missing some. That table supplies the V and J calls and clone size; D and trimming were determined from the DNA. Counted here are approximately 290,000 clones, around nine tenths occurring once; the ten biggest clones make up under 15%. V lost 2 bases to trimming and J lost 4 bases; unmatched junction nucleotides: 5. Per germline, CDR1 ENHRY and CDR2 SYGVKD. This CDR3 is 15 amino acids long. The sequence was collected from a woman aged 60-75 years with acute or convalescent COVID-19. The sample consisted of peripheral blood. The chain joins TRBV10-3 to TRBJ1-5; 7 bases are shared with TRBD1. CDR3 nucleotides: TGTGCCATCAGTGAGGGACAGGCCCTAAATCAGCCCCAGCATTTT. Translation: CAISEGQALNQPQHF.